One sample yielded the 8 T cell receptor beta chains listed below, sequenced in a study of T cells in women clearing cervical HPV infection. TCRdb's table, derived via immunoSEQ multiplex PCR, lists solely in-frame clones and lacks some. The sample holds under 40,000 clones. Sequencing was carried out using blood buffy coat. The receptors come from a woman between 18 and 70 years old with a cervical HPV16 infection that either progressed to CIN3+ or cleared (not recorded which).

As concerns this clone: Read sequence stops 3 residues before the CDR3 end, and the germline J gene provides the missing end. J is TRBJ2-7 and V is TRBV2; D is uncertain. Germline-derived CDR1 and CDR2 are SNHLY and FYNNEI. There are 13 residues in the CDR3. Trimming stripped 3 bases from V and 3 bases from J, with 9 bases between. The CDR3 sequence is CASSDLPGYEQYF. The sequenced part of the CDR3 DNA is TGTGCCAGCAGTGACTTGCCAGGCTACGAG.

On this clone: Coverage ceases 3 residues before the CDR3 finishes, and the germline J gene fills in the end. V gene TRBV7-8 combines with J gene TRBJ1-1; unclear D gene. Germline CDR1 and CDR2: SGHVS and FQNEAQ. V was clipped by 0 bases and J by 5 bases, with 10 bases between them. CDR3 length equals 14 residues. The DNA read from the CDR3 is TGTGCCAGCAGCTTAGCCGGGTCATCTACTGAA. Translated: CASSLAGSSTE. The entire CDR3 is CASSLAGSSTEAFF.

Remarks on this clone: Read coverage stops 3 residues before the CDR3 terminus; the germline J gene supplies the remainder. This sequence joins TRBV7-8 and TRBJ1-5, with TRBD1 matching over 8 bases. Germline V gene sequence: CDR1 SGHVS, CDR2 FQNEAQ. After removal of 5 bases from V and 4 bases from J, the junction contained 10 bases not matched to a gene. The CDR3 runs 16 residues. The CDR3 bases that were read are TGTGCCAGCAGCCCAAACGGACAGGGCAGGAATCAGCCC. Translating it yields CASSPNGQGRNQP. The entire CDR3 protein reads CASSPNGQGRNQPQHF.

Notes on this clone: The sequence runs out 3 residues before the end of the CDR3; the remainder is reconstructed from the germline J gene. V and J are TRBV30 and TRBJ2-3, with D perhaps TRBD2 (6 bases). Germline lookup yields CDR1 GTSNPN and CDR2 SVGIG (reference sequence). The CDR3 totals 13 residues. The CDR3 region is CAWTREARQPQYF. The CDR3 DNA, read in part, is TGTGCCTGGACCAGGGAGGCACGTCAGCCG.

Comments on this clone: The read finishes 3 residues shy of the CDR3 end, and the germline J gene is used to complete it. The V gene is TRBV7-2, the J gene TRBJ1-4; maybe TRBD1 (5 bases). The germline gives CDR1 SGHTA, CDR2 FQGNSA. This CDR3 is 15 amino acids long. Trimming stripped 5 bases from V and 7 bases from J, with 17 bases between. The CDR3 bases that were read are TGTGCCAGCAGCCCCCGGGCAGGGAGGAGTGAAAAA. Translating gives CASSPRAGRSEK. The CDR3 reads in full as CASSPRAGRSEKLFF.

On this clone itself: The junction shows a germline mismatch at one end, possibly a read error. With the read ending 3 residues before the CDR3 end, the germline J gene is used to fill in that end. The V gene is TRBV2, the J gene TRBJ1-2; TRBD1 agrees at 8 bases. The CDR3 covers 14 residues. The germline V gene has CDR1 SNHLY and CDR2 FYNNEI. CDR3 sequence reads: CASREDRGAYGYTF. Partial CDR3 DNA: TGTGCCAGCAGAGAAGACAGGGGCGCCTATGGC.

The part of the CDR3 DNA that was read is TGTGCCAGCAGCGGTTCGGGGTATGGC. Translating gives CASSGSGYG. In full, the CDR3 is CASSGSGYGYTF. The chain combines TRBV2 with TRBJ1-2; D ambiguous. The read halts 3 residues ahead of the CDR3 end, with the missing end drawn from the germline J gene. Germline loops: CDR1 SNHLY, CDR2 FYNNEI. V lost 6 bases and J 5 bases, leaving 10 bases between the germline ends. The CDR3 is 12 residues long.

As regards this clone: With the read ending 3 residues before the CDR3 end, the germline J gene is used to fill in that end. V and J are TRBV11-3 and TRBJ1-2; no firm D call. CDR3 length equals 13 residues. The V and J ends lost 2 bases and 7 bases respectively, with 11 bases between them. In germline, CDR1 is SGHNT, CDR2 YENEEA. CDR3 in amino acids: CASSLSSLSGYTF. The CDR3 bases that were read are TGTGCCAGCAGCTTATCGTCCCTCAGTGGC. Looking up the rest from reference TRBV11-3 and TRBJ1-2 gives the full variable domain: EAGVVQSPRYKIIEKKQPVAFWCNPISGHNTLYWYLQNLGQGPELLIRYENEEAVDDSQLPKDRFSAERLKGVDSTLKIQPAELGDSAVYLCASSLSSLSGYTFGSGTRLTVV.